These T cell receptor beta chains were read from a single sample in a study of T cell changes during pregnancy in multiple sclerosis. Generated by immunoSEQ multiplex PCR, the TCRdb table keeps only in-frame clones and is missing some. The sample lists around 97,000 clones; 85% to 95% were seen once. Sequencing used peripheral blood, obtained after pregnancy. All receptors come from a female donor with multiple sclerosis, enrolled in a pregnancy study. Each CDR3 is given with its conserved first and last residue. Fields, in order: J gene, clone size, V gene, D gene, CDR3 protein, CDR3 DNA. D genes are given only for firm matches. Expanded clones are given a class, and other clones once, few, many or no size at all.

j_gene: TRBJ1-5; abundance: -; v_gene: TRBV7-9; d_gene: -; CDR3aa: CASSRGGVVGNQPQHF; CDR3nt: TGTGCCAGCAGTCGGGGAGGGGTAGTCGGCAATCAGCCCCAGCATTTT
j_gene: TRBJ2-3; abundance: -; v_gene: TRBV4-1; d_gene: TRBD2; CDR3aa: CAVKGREDGTQYF; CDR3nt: TGCGCCGTCAAGGGGCGGGAGGATGGTACGCAGTATTTT
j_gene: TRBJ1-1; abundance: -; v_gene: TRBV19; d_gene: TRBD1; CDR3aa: CASSDTGGANTEAFF; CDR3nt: TGTGCCAGTAGTGATACAGGGGGCGCGAACACTGAAGCTTTCTTT
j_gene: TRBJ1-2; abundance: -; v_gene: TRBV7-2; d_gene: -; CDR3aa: CASSPWRAADKDGYTF; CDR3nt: TGTGCCAGCAGCCCCTGGCGGGCCGCCGACAAGGATGGCTACACCTTC
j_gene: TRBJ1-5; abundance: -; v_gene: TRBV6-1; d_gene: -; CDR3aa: CASTRTPNQPQHF; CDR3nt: TGTGCCAGTACGCGGACACCCAATCAGCCCCAGCATTTT
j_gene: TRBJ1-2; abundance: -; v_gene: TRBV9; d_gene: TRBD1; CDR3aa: CASSPRTGGGYTF; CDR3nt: TGTGCCAGCAGCCCAAGGACAGGGGGGGGCTACACCTTC
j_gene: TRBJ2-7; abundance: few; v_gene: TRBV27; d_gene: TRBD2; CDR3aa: CASSSGLAYNEQYF; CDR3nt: TGTGCCAGCAGTTCGGGACTAGCGTACAACGAGCAGTACTTC
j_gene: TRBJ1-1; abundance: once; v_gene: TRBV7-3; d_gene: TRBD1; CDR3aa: CASGLLTGERKGDTEAFF; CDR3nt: TGTGCCAGCGGACTACTAACAGGGGAGCGAAAAGGGGACACTGAAGCTTTCTTT
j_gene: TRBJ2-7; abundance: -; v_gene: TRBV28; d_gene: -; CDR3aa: CASSFNSGLQSYEQYF; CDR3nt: TGTGCCAGCAGTTTTAATTCAGGGCTTCAGTCCTACGAGCAGTACTTC
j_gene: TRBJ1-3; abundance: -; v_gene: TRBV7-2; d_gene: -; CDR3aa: CASSLQQGNSGNTIYF; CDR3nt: TGTGCCAGCAGCTTACAACAGGGAAACTCTGGAAACACCATATATTTT
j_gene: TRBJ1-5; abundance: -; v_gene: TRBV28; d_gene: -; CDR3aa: CASTPSWGLYSNQPQHF; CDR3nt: TGTGCCAGCACCCCTTCATGGGGGCTTTATAGCAATCAGCCCCAGCATTTT
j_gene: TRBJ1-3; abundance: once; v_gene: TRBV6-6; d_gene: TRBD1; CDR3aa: CAARDSLSNTIYF; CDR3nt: TGTGCCGCCCGGGACAGTCTTTCGAACACCATATATTTT
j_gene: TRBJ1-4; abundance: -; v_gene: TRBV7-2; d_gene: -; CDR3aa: CASSLGRGNEKLFF; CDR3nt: TGTGCCAGCAGCTTAGGCAGGGGCAATGAAAAACTGTTTTTT
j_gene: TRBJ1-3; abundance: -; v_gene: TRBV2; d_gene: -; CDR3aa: CASSDLGLRSGNTIYF; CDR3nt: TGTGCCAGCAGTGATTTGGGACTTCGCTCTGGAAACACCATATATTTT